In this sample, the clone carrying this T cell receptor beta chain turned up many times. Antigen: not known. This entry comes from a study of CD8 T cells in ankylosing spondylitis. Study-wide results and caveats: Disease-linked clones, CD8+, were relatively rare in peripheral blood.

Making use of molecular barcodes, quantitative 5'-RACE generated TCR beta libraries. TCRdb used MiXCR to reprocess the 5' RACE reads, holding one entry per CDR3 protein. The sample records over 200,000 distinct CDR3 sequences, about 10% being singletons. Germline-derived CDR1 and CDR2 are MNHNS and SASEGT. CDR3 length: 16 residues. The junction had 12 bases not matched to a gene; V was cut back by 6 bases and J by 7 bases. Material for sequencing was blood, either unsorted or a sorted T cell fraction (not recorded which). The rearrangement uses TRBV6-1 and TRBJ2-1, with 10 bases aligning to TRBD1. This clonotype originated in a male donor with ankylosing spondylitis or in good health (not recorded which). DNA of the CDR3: TGTGCCAGCAGGCGCACAGACAGGGGGCTCAAGAATGAGCAGTTCTTC. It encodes CASRRTDRGLKNEQFF.